This note documents a single TCR beta chain sequence. Its antigen is unidentified. The sample is drawn from a study of cytomegalovirus exposure and HLA in healthy donors. Findings of the study overall: The finding came from a later analysis; first-cohort TCR clusters tended to co-occur in the roughly 110 validation repertoires. Listed as cytomegalovirus-associated were over 150 TCR beta chains.

TCRdb keeps only in-frame clones here, not all; method: immunoSEQ multiplex PCR. The table includes 160,000 or so clones, more than 75% detected once. Germline assignment: CDR1 KGHSH and CDR2 LQKENI. Trimming shortened V by 8 bases and J by 4 bases, and 15 bases separated the two germline ends. The CDR3 totals 14 residues. Material for sequencing was PBMCs. The rearrangement links TRBV18 to TRBJ1-5; D is possibly TRBD1 (6 bases). The receptor's source is a man aged 18 to 29 in good health and CMV-seronegative. The CDR3 spells CASLFGTRNQPQHF. For the CDR3, the DNA is TGTGCCAGCCTTTTCGGGACAAGAAATCAGCCCCAGCATTTT.